The 20 T cell receptor beta chains listed next were all sequenced from one sample in a study of shared clonotypes between healthy human individuals. Measured with immunoSEQ multiplex PCR; TCRdb has only the in-frame clones, and not every one. The repertoire holds approximately 1.1 million clones, with 75% to 85% as singletons. The sample comprised memory CD4+ T cells from PBMCs. Subset: CD45RA-negative fraction. These receptors originate from a man aged 18 to 29 in good health. Some clones in this sample may be carry-over from other donors' samples.

V gene TRBV5-1 combines with J gene TRBJ2-2, with TRBD2 matching over 9 bases. Germline trimming cut 3 bases from V and 2 bases from J; bases unmatched to any gene: 5. The V gene's germline CDR1 is SGHRS and CDR2 YFSETQ. This CDR3 comprises 16 residues. The CDR3 DNA sequence: TGCGCCAGCAGCTCGTCTAGCGGGGCTAACACCGGGGAGCTGTTTTTT. Its protein is CASSSSSGANTGELFF. Together with reference TRBV5-1 and TRBJ2-2, the CDR3 gives the full variable domain: KAGVTQTPRYLIKTRGQQVTLSCSPISGHRSVSWYQQTPGQGLQFLFEYFSETQRNKGNFPGRFSGRQFSNSRSEMNVSTLELGDSALYLCASSSSSGANTGELFFGEGSRLTVL.

This clone was found many times. The V and J genes are TRBV18 and TRBJ1-1; D is unclear. The CDR3 runs to 15 residues. Trimming shortened V by 3 bases and J by 0 bases, and 11 bases separated the two germline ends. Germline loops: CDR1 KGHSH, CDR2 LQKENI. This chain's CDR3 is CASSPGGSLNTEAFF. The CDR3 DNA sequence: TGTGCCAGCTCACCTGGAGGCAGTTTGAACACTGAAGCTTTCTTT.

This clone was recorded at least ten times. The same CDR3 arises from other DNA sequences in this sample as well. This chain connects TRBV5-1 to TRBJ2-1; TRBD2 agrees at 7 bases. The germline gives CDR1 SGHRS, CDR2 YFSETQ. CDR3 length equals 14 residues. Trimming at V came to 4 bases and at J to 0 bases, leaving 1 base not matched to a gene. The CDR3 nucleotides are TGCGCCAGCAGCCCGGGGGGCTCCTACAATGAGCAGTTCTTC. Translated: CASSPGGSYNEQFF. The complete variable domain, with remaining parts taken from reference TRBV5-1 and TRBJ2-1, reads KAGVTQTPRYLIKTRGQQVTLSCSPISGHRSVSWYQQTPGQGLQFLFEYFSETQRNKGNFPGRFSGRQFSNSRSEMNVSTLELGDSALYLCASSPGGSYNEQFFGPGTRLTVL.

This clone occurred once. The chain employs TRBV4-3 and TRBJ1-6, with D unclear. Trimming removed 0 bases from V and 8 bases from J, with 11 bases in between. Germline values: CDR1 LGHNA, CDR2 YSLEER. This CDR3 spans 15 amino acids. The CDR3 protein is CASSQDQLWDSPLHF. CDR3 bases: TGCGCCAGCAGCCAAGATCAGCTATGGGATTCACCCCTCCACTTT.

The rearrangement joins TRBV7-9 to TRBJ1-1, with a weak D call TRBD1 (5 bases). V dropped 4 bases and J dropped 4 bases, with 16 bases sitting between them. The CDR3 sequence is 15 residues long. Germline V CDR1 and CDR2: SEHNR, FQNEAQ (reference sequence). The CDR3 DNA is TGTGCCAGCAGCTCGTCGGGGGAGCTCACCACTGAAGCTTTCTTT. This encodes CASSSSGELTTEAFF.

V gene TRBV30 combines with J gene TRBJ1-1, with D uncertain. CDR1 and CDR2 from the germline V gene are GTSNPN and SVGIG (reference sequence). The CDR3 totals 13 residues. The ends were cut back, 2 bases at V and 3 bases at J, with 10 bases in the middle. The CDR3 region is CAWSRTGYTEAFF. CDR3 sequence (DNA): TGTGCCTGGAGTCGGACGGGGTACACTGAAGCTTTCTTT.

The V gene is TRBV28, the J gene TRBJ1-2; TRBD1 matches 8 bases. The CDR3 covers 17 residues. Trimming at V came to 7 bases and at J to 5 bases, leaving 18 bases not matched to a gene. Germline CDR1 and CDR2: MDHEN and SYDVKM. The CDR3 sequence: CASNPLLRDRIFYGYTF. In nucleotides, the CDR3 is TGTGCCAGCAATCCGCTACTCCGGGACAGGATATTTTATGGCTACACCTTC.

On this clone itself: The germline gene is not matched at one end of the junction; a read error may be the cause. The chain joins TRBV28 to TRBJ1-1; 9 nucleotides agree with TRBD1. The CDR3 is 14 residues long. From germline, CDR1 is MDHEN and CDR2 SYDVKM. This CDR3 is CASSSGTGIIAGLF. The CDR3 nucleotides read TGTGCCAGCAGCTCCGGGACAGGGATTATAGCTGGGCTTTTT.

The chain recombines TRBV10-1 with TRBJ2-7, with 10 bases aligning to TRBD2. This CDR3 contains 16 residues. Per the germline V gene, CDR1 is WNHNN and CDR2 is SYGVQD (reference sequence). Trimming at V came to 5 bases and at J to 3 bases, leaving 10 bases not matched to a gene. Here the CDR3 DNA reads TGCGCCAGCAGTCCCCCGAGCGGGAGGGCCAACTACGAGCAGTACTTC. Its protein is CASSPPSGRANYEQYF.

The genes are TRBV19 and TRBJ1-2; 7 bases fit TRBD1. The junction had 6 bases not matched to a gene; V was cut back by 5 bases and J by 3 bases. Germline V gene data show CDR1 as LNHDA and CDR2 as SQIVND (reference sequence). This CDR3 is 14 amino acids long. The CDR3 protein is CASSVWTGDYGYTF. CDR3 nucleotides: TGTGCCAGTAGTGTATGGACAGGCGACTATGGCTACACCTTC.

The V call is TRBV18, the J call TRBJ1-4, with 7 positions matching TRBD1. This CDR3 has 16 residues. Unmatched junction bases numbered 12, after V lost 1 base and J lost 10 bases. Germline lookup yields CDR1 KGHSH and CDR2 LQKENI. The CDR3 is CASSPLRGPLDGKLFF. For the CDR3, the DNA is TGTGCCAGCTCACCACTGAGGGGGCCTCTGGATGGAAAACTGTTTTTT.

The chain recombines TRBV25-1 with TRBJ2-3; D is unclear. Looked up from germline, CDR1 is MGHDK and CDR2 is SYGVNS. V was pared by 5 bases and J by 0 bases, with 9 bases between. This CDR3 has 14 residues. The CDR3 nucleotides read TGTGCCAGCAGTCCGGAAGGGAGCACAGATACGCAGTATTTT. This translates into CASSPEGSTDTQYF.

The V gene is TRBV15, the J gene TRBJ1-1, with D unclear. Trimming removed 5 bases from V and 5 bases from J, with 24 bases in between. Germline CDR1 and CDR2: LNHNV and YYDKDF (reference sequence). The CDR3 is 17 residues long. The CDR3 DNA is TGTGCCACCAGCGACGCGGGATCGGGCCGAGGGCGGACTGAAGCTTTCTTT. Protein: CATSDAGSGRGRTEAFF.

The chain joins TRBV4-2 to TRBJ1-4; the D gene is possibly TRBD1 (5 bases). Germline loops: CDR1 LGHNA, CDR2 YNFKEQ. Trimming took 2 bases from V and 0 from J, leaving 7 bases between them. This CDR3 comprises 15 residues. CDR3 in amino acids: CASSQTGATNEKLFF. CDR3 DNA: TGTGCCAGCAGCCAAACAGGAGCAACTAATGAAAAACTGTTTTTT.

The chain recombines TRBV5-6 with TRBJ2-5, with TRBD1 as a possible D gene (5 bases). Germline loops: CDR1 SGHDT, CDR2 YYEEEE. V was shortened by 4 bases and J by 3 bases, with 10 bases between the two germline ends. There are 13 residues in the CDR3. For the CDR3, the DNA is TGTGCCAGCAGCCGTGGGGCAGAAGAGACCCAGTACTTC. Amino acid sequence: CASSRGAEETQYF.

This clone was counted many times. Other DNA sequences in the same sample also yield this CDR3. The rearrangement links TRBV5-1 to TRBJ2-1; D remains ambiguous. V lost 0 bases to trimming and J lost 2 bases, with 6 bases between them. Germline loops: CDR1 SGHRS, CDR2 YFSETQ. The CDR3 spans 14 residues. The CDR3 sequence: CASSLGPTYNEQFF. CDR3 DNA: TGCGCCAGCAGCTTGGGACCCACCTACAATGAGCAGTTCTTC.

This chain joins TRBV6-5 and TRBJ2-7; D is perhaps TRBD2 (5 bases). V was cut by 2 bases and J by 1 base, with 12 bases left in between. Germline CDR1 and CDR2: MNHEY and SVGAGI. This CDR3 comprises 15 residues. CDR3 in DNA: TGTGCCAGCAGTTACGGTAGCGATCCTTCCTACGAGCAGTACTTC. Protein product: CASSYGSDPSYEQYF.

This clone showed up just a few times. CDR3 sequence: CASSRTSHYEQYF. In DNA, the CDR3 is TGTGCCAGCAGCCGGACTTCTCACTACGAGCAGTACTTC. This chain joins TRBV28 and TRBJ2-5, with D possibly TRBD2 on 5 matching bases. With the DNA end fitting TRBJ2-7 better, the J assignment may be wrong. From germline, CDR1 is MDHEN and CDR2 SYDVKM. The CDR3 runs 13 residues.

J is TRBJ1-1 and V is TRBV11-1; 7 bases are shared with TRBD1. The CDR3 loop spans 13 amino acids. V dropped 2 bases and J dropped 5; count of bases not matched to a gene: 2. Germline assignment: CDR1 SGHAT and CDR2 FQDESV (reference sequence). The CDR3 DNA follows: TGTGCCAGCAGCTTACTGGACAGGACTGAAGCTTTCTTT. It is translated as CASSLLDRTEAFF.

This rearrangement joins TRBV5-8 to TRBJ2-7; TRBD1 might be the D (6 bases). Germline CDR1 SGHTS, CDR2 YDEGEE. Trimming stripped 4 bases from V and 1 base from J, with 12 bases between. The CDR3 covers 14 residues. The CDR3, as DNA: TGTGCCAGCAGCAAGCCGGACAGATCCTACGAGCAGTACTTC. Encoded protein: CASSKPDRSYEQYF. The variable domain in full, completed from reference TRBV5-8 and TRBJ2-7, reads EAGVTQSPTHLIKTRGQQATLRCSPISGHTSVYWYQQALGLGLQFLLWYDEGEERNRGNFPPRFSGRQFPNYSSELNVNALELEDSALYLCASSKPDRSYEQYFGPGTRLTVT.